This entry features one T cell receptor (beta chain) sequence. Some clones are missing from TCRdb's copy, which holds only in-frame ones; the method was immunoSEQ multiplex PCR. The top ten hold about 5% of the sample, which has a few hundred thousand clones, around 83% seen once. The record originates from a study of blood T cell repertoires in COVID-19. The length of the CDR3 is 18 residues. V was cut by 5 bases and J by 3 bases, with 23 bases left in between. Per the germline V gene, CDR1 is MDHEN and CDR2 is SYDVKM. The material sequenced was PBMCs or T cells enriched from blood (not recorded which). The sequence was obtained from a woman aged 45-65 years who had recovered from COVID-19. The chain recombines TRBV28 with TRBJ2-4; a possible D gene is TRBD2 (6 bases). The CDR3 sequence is CASSAPGRIGRIKNIQYF. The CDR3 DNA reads TGTGCCAGCAGTGCCCCCGGGCGAATTGGGAGGATCAAAAACATTCAGTACTTC.